The rows below give T cell receptor beta chains drawn from one sample of a study of T cells in Graves' hyperthyroidism and ophthalmopathy. MiXCR, run by TCRdb on the multiplex PCR reads, gives a single entry per CDR3 protein. The sample carries roughly 290,000 distinct CDR3 sequences, approximately 14% recorded once. Material: blood. The receptors shown here come from a woman between 35 and 50 years old with Graves' hyperthyroidism. Both conserved end residues are part of each CDR3. The D gene is left open where the match is weak. Clone size is given for some rows only: seen once, a few or many times, or a class if the clone is expanded.

clone_size,j_call,v_call,d_call,cdr3_nt,cdr3_aa
NA,TRBJ2-7,TRBV27,NA,TGTGCCAGCATGCGGGGTGGGTACTACGAGCAGTACTTC,CASMRGGYYEQYF
few,TRBJ1-2,TRBV14,NA,TGTGCCAGCAGCCCGACGTGGTACTATGGCTACACCTTC,CASSPTWYYGYTF
many,TRBJ1-3,TRBV20-1,NA,TGCAGTGCTAGCGGGGGAGTCCGAAACACCATATATTTT,CSASGGVRNTIYF
NA,TRBJ2-5,TRBV7-2,NA,TGTGTCAGCAGCTTAGCCGCAGGGGCAGTAGAGACCCAGTACTTC,CVSSLAAGAVETQYF
many,TRBJ2-1,TRBV12-3/TRBV12-4,TRBD2,TGTGCCAGCAGTCAAGGGACTAGCGGAGTCAATGAGCAGTTCTTC,CASSQGTSGVNEQFF
NA,TRBJ2-2,TRBV18,TRBD2,TGTGCCAGCTCACCACCGGCGGGAGTGAACACCGGGGAGCTGTTTTTT,CASSPPAGVNTGELFF
many,TRBJ1-2,TRBV12-3/TRBV12-4,TRBD1,TGTGCCAGCAGTCCATATGGACAGGGAAACTATGGCTACACCTTC,CASSPYGQGNYGYTF
many,TRBJ2-3,TRBV7-2,TRBD2,TGTGCCAGCAGCCTCTATGCGGGAGGTACAGATACGCAGTATTTT,CASSLYAGGTDTQYF
many,TRBJ1-3,TRBV3-1,NA,TGTGCCAGCAGCCAAGATGTGAGAGTCTCTGGAAACACCATATATTTT,CASSQDVRVSGNTIYF
many,TRBJ2-7,TRBV3-1,TRBD2,TGTGCCAGCAGCCAAACCGGGACTAGCGGGGCAGAGCAGTACTTC,CASSQTGTSGAEQYF
many,TRBJ1-2,TRBV6-1,NA,TGTGCCAGCAGGCGGACAGCTAACTATGGCTACACCTTC,CASRRTANYGYTF
few,TRBJ1-1,TRBV20-1,NA,TGCAGTGTTCCAGGGGAAGGGGCTGAAGCTTTCTTT,CSVPGEGAEAFF
many,TRBJ2-1,TRBV12-3/TRBV12-4,NA,TGTGCGGCCGCAGGTGTGGACAATGAGCAGTTCTTC,CAAAGVDNEQFF
NA,TRBJ1-5,TRBV30,NA,TGTGCCTGGAGTGGAGAATGTAGTCAGCCCCAGCATTTT,CAWSGECSQPQHF
few,TRBJ1-2,TRBV2,NA,TGTGCCAGCAGCCCCGGCCAGACTGGGTATGGCTACACCTTC,CASSPGQTGYGYTF
many,TRBJ2-3,TRBV11-2,TRBD2,TGTGCCAGCAGCACACTAGCGGGAGGGCGGACAGATACGCAGTATTTT,CASSTLAGGRTDTQYF
NA,TRBJ2-2,TRBV2,TRBD1,TGTGCCAGCGGCTCCGGGACAGGGTCCGGGGAGCTGTTTTTT,CASGSGTGSGELFF
many,TRBJ2-2,TRBV7-8,NA,TGTGCCAGCAGCTGGGGGTGGAAAGTTAACACCGGGGAGCTGTTTTTT,CASSWGWKVNTGELFF
many,TRBJ2-5,TRBV6-2/TRBV6-3,TRBD1,TGTGCCAGCAGATTGACAGGGGGGGAAGAGACCCAGTACTTC,CASRLTGGEETQYF
many,TRBJ2-3,TRBV7-2,NA,TGTGCCAGCAGCTGGGACCGCACAGATACGCAGTATTTT,CASSWDRTDTQYF